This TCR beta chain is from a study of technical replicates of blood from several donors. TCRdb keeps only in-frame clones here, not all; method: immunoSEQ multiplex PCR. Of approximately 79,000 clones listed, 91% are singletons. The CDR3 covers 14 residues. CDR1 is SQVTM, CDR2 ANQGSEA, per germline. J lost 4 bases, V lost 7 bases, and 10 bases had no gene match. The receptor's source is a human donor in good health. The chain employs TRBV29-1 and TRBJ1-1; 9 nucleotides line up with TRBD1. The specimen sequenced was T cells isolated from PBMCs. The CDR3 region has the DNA TGCAGCGGGGAACAGGGGGCGGGTGTCACTGAAGCTTTCTTT. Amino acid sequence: CSGEQGAGVTEAFF.